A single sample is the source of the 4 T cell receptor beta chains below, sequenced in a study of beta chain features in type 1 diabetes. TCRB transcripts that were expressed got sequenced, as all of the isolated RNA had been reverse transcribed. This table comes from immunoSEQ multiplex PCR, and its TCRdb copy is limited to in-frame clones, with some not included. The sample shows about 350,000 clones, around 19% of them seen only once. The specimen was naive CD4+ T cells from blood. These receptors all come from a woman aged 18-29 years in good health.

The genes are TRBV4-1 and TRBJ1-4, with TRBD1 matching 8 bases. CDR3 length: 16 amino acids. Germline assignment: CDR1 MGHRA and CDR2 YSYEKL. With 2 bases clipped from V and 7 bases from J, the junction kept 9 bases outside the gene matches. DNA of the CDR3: TGCGCCAGCAGCCAACCCCAGGGGGCTCGTGGTGAAAAACTGTTTTTT. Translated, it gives CASSQPQGARGEKLFF.

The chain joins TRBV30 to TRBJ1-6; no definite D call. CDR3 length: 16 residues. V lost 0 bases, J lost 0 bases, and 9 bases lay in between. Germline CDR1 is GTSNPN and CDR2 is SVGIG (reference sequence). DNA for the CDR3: TGTGCCTGGAGTGTTTCCAGAAGCTCCTATAATTCACCCCTCCACTTT. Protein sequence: CAWSVSRSSYNSPLHF.

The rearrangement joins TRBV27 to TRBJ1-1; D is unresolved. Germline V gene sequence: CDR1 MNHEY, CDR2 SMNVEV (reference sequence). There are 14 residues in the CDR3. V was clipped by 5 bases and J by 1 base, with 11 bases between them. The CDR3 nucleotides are TGTGCCAGCAGTCCCGGTGGGAGGAACACTGAAGCTTTCTTT. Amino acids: CASSPGGRNTEAFF.

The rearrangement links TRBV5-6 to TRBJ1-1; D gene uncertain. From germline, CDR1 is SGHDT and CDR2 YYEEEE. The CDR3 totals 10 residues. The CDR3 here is CEEGTGEAFF. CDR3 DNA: TGTGAAGAGGGAACGGGGGAAGCTTTCTTT.